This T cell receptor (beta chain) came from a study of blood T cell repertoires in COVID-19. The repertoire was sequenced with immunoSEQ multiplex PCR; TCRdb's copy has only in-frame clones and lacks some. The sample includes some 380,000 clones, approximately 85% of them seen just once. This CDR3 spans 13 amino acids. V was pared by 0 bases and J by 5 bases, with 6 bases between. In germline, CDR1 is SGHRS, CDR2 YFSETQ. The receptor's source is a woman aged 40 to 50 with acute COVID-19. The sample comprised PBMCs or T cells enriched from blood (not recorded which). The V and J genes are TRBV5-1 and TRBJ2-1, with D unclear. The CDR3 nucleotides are TGCGCCAGCAGCTTGGTGGGCAACAATGAGCAGTTCTTC. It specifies CASSLVGNNEQFF.